Listed below are T cell receptor beta chains from one sample, sequenced in a study of TIL therapy for anti-PD-1-resistant metastatic lung cancer. Method: immunoSEQ multiplex PCR; TCRdb's copy keeps in-frame clones and lacks some. The data hold 20,000 or so clones, with 83% observed a single time. Sequences were derived from blood, sampled at baseline. The receptors were sampled from a person aged 25 to 85 with non-small cell lung cancer. Each CDR3 is given with its conserved first and last residue. The D gene is left open where the match is weak.

TRBV5-4	TRBJ1-1	TRBD1	CASSPRDRVVTEAFF	TGTGCCAGCAGCCCCCGGGACAGGGTAGTCACTGAAGCTTTCTTT
TRBV5-6	TRBJ2-5	NA	CASSRFGGAQETQYF	TGTGCCAGCAGCCGGTTTGGGGGGGCACAAGAGACCCAGTACTTC
TRBV2	TRBJ1-3	TRBD1	CASSVTGGSGNTIYF	TGTGCCAGCAGTGTCACAGGGGGCTCGGGAAACACCATATATTTT
TRBV11-3	TRBJ2-1	NA	CASSLGMAGRRNEQFF	TGTGCCAGCAGCTTAGGTATGGCAGGGAGGCGCAATGAGCAGTTCTTC
TRBV19	TRBJ2-7	NA	CASSIRTPSYEQYF	TGTGCCAGTAGTATTAGGACACCTTCCTACGAGCAGTACTTC
TRBV15	TRBJ1-6	TRBD1	CATSRDETGGSSPLHF	TGTGCCACCAGCAGAGATGAGACAGGGGGAAGTTCACCCCTCCACTTT
TRBV7-2	TRBJ2-2	NA	CASSLGGRGPGELFF	TGTGCCAGCAGCTTAGGGGGGCGGGGCCCCGGGGAGCTGTTTTTT
TRBV6-5	TRBJ2-7	NA	CASSRTVGPYEQYF	TGTGCCAGCAGTCGGACAGTGGGGCCCTACGAGCAGTACTTC
TRBV2	TRBJ1-4	TRBD1	CASNTGVPGKLFF	TGTGCCAGCAATACAGGGGTCCCCGGAAAACTGTTTTTT
TRBV28	TRBJ2-7	TRBD2	CASSLFLGEGEQYF	TGTGCCAGCAGCCTGTTTTTGGGGGAGGGCGAGCAGTACTTC
TRBV4-2	TRBJ1-3	NA	CASSQGKVLGGSGNTIYF	TGTGCCAGCAGCCAAGGAAAAGTACTCGGGGGCTCTGGAAACACCATATATTTT
TRBV7-9	TRBJ1-1	TRBD1	CASRRGQGTNTEAFF	TGTGCCAGCAGACGGGGACAGGGCACGAACACTGAAGCTTTCTTT
TRBV7-9	TRBJ1-3	NA	CASSPAVGVGNTIYF	TGTGCCAGCAGCCCCGCCGTTGGGGTCGGAAACACCATATATTTT
TRBV28	TRBJ2-7	TRBD2	CASSFTSGAYEQYF	TGTGCCAGCAGTTTTACTAGCGGGGCCTACGAGCAGTACTTC
TRBV29-1	TRBJ2-2	NA	CSVSRGWDTGELFF	TGCAGCGTTTCCAGGGGATGGGACACCGGGGAGCTGTTTTTT
TRBV7-9	TRBJ1-4	NA	CASSLATMGEKLFF	TGTGCCAGCAGCTTAGCCACAATGGGTGAAAAACTGTTTTTT
TRBV9	TRBJ2-7	TRBD2	CASSVETSGVGEQYF	TGTGCCAGCAGCGTCGAAACTAGCGGGGTAGGGGAGCAGTACTTC
TRBV6-4	TRBJ2-1	TRBD2	CASSREVAGVNEQFF	TGTGCCAGCAGCAGGGAGGTAGCGGGAGTCAATGAGCAGTTCTTC
TRBV5-5	TRBJ2-6	TRBD1	CASSSPSGQGSTGANVLTF	TGTGCCAGCAGCTCACCTTCAGGACAGGGGTCTACTGGGGCCAACGTCCTGACTTTC
TRBV7-2	TRBJ2-2	TRBD1	CASSLPRTGGRTGELFF	TGTGCCAGCAGCTTACCTCGGACAGGGGGCCGTACCGGGGAGCTGTTTTTT
TRBV7-9	TRBJ1-1	TRBD1	CASSLGQGARTEAFF	TGTGCCAGCAGCTTAGGGCAGGGGGCTCGCACTGAAGCTTTCTTT
TRBV7-2	TRBJ2-1	TRBD2	CASSLYVGTSGYNEQFF	TGTGCCAGCAGCCTTTACGTCGGGACTAGCGGCTACAATGAGCAGTTCTTC
TRBV5-6	TRBJ2-5	NA	CASSLDGGQETQYF	TGTGCCAGCAGCTTGGACGGTGGACAAGAGACCCAGTACTTC
TRBV7-6	TRBJ2-2	NA	CASSLWGPGITGELFF	TGTGCCAGCAGCTTATGGGGGCCGGGAATAACCGGGGAGCTGTTTTTT
TRBV7-3	TRBJ2-7	NA	CASSLSGAAHEQYF	TGTGCCAGCAGCTTAAGCGGGGCCGCCCACGAGCAGTACTTC
TRBV15	TRBJ2-5	NA	CATSRDSQETQYF	TGTGCCACCAGCAGAGATAGCCAGGAGACCCAGTACTTC
TRBV7-3	TRBJ2-1	TRBD1	CASRSTGTGTPNEQFF	TGTGCCAGCAGATCGACCGGGACAGGGACTCCAAATGAGCAGTTCTTC
TRBV7-3	TRBJ2-2	TRBD1	CASSWTGGRSGELFF	TGTGCCAGCAGCTGGACAGGGGGCAGGTCCGGGGAGCTGTTTTTT
TRBV9	TRBJ1-1	NA	CASSEDGANTEAFF	TGTGCCAGCAGCGAAGATGGGGCGAACACTGAAGCTTTCTTT